Listed below are T cell receptor beta chains from one sample, sequenced in a study of OX40 agonist ivuxolimab in advanced cancers. Some clones are missing from TCRdb's copy, which holds only in-frame ones; the method was immunoSEQ multiplex PCR. The table lists tens of thousands of clones, roughly nine tenths of them singletons. This material consisted of CD4+ or CD8+ T cells sorted from blood, taken in a trial of the OX40 agonist ivuxolimab. Receptor source: an adult with an advanced solid tumor such as melanoma, head and neck, liver or kidney cancer. Both conserved end residues are part of each CDR3. D genes are given only for firm matches. Clone sizes are given selectively: once, few, many, or a class where the clone is expanded.

V	J	D	size	DNA	CDR3
TRBV19	TRBJ2-7	.	.	TGTGCCAGTAGTATTGGGCCCTCCTACGAGCAGTACTTC	CASSIGPSYEQYF
TRBV5-1	TRBJ2-5	.	few	TGCGCCAGCAGCTTGCCGGATGGAGAGACCCAGTACTTC	CASSLPDGETQYF
TRBV2	TRBJ1-1	.	few	TGTGCCAGCAGTGTGCAGAATGAAGCTTTCTTT	CASSVQNEAFF
TRBV18	TRBJ2-5	.	.	TGTGCCAGCTCTCCCACAGGGAAATCGGAGACCCAGTACTTC	CASSPTGKSETQYF
TRBV30	TRBJ1-2	TRBD1	.	TGTGCCGCCCTATGGGGGCAGGGGGCTAATGGCTACACCTTC	CAALWGQGANGYTF
TRBV7-2	TRBJ1-3	.	.	TGTGCCAGCAGCAAGTATTCCTCTGGAAACACCATATATTTT	CASSKYSSGNTIYF
TRBV6-1	TRBJ1-1	TRBD1	.	TGTGCCAGCAGTCAGACAGGGGGAACTGAAGCTTTCTTT	CASSQTGGTEAFF
TRBV7-2	TRBJ2-1	.	.	TGTGCCAGCAGCTCACAGGGTAACGACAATGAGCAGTTCTTC	CASSSQGNDNEQFF
TRBV11-1	TRBJ2-2	.	.	TGTGCCAGCAGCTTATTCGGGGGTGGACCTCGTACCGGGGAGCTGTTTTTT	CASSLFGGGPRTGELFF
TRBV19	TRBJ1-3	.	.	TGTGCCAGTAGTCCCCCGACAGTCTTCTTCTCTGGAAACACCATATATTTT	CASSPPTVFFSGNTIYF
TRBV28	TRBJ2-6	.	.	TGTGCCAGCTTAGACAGTTACTCTGGGGCCAACGTCCTGACTTTC	CASLDSYSGANVLTF
TRBV19	TRBJ2-5	TRBD2	once	TGTGCCAGTAGTATAGGAGCGGGAAACCTTCGATCAGAGACCCAGTACTTC	CASSIGAGNLRSETQYF
TRBV2	TRBJ2-3	.	.	TGTGCCAGCAGTGAACTAAGGAGGTGGGCAGATACGCAGTATTTT	CASSELRRWADTQYF
TRBV5-1	TRBJ2-2	TRBD1	once	TGCGCCAGCAGAATCGGGACAGGGAACACCGGGGAGCTGTTTTTT	CASRIGTGNTGELFF
TRBV7-8	TRBJ2-7	TRBD1	.	TGTGCCAGCAGGGCGGGACAGGTGACCTACGAGCAGTACTTC	CASRAGQVTYEQYF
TRBV7-2	TRBJ2-7	.	.	TGTGCCAGCAGCTTATCCCAGATTAGCTCCTACGAGCAGTACTTC	CASSLSQISSYEQYF
TRBV2	TRBJ1-2	.	.	TGTGCCAGCAGTGGTAGTGGTGGGGGGATTAACTATGGCTACACCTTC	CASSGSGGGINYGYTF
TRBV5-8	TRBJ2-3	TRBD1	.	TGTGCCAGCAGCGCCCGGGACAGTAGCACAGATACGCAGTATTTT	CASSARDSSTDTQYF
TRBV27	TRBJ2-1	.	.	TGTGCCAGCAGCCAAGATTTCTCCTACAATGAGCAGTTCTTC	CASSQDFSYNEQFF
TRBV9	TRBJ2-1	.	.	TGTGCCAGCAGCCCCCCTGGGGAAAGGAGAGTGGCTGAGCAGTTCTTC	CASSPPGERRVAEQFF
TRBV7-2	TRBJ1-2	.	.	TGTGCCAGCAGCCTAGGGGGATATGGCGACACCTTC	CASSLGGYGDTF
TRBV4-1	TRBJ1-2	.	few	TGCGCCAGCAGCCAACGCGCAGGAGAGAACTATGGCTACACCTTC	CASSQRAGENYGYTF
TRBV18	TRBJ2-2	TRBD2	once	TGTGCCAGCTCGTTGGGACTAGCGGGCACCGGGGAGCTGTTTTTT	CASSLGLAGTGELFF
TRBV15	TRBJ2-7	TRBD2	.	TGTGCCACCAGCATGGGACTAGTATCCTCCTACGAGCAGTACTTC	CATSMGLVSSYEQYF
TRBV6-5	TRBJ1-2	TRBD1	.	TGTGCCAGCAGACTCCGGGACAGGGGGTTGGGTGGCTACACCTTC	CASRLRDRGLGGYTF
TRBV10-2	TRBJ1-2	.	.	TGCGCCAGCAGTGAGTCGTCGGTCACCGGAGGGAGTAACTATGGCTACACCTTC	CASSESSVTGGSNYGYTF
TRBV5-4	TRBJ2-3	.	.	TGTGCCAGCAGCCCACCGGGAAGCACAGATACGCAGTATTTT	CASSPPGSTDTQYF
TRBV6-5	TRBJ1-3	TRBD1	once	TGTGCCAGCAGCCGCGGGACAGGCGGTGGAAACACCATATATTTT	CASSRGTGGGNTIYF
TRBV19	TRBJ1-1	TRBD1	.	TGTGCCTCCCGGCTGGGACAGGGTCGGCTCTTT	CASRLGQGRLF
TRBV5-5	TRBJ1-1	.	.	TGTGCCAGCAGCAGGGGACAAGACACTGAAGCTTTCTTT	CASSRGQDTEAFF
TRBV11-1	TRBJ1-5	.	.	TGTGCCAGCAGCTTCGGCAGAGGGCAGCCCCAGCATTTT	CASSFGRGQPQHF
TRBV5-1	TRBJ1-6	.	.	TGCGCCAGCAGCCCCGACAGCTTCAATTCACCCCTCCACTTT	CASSPDSFNSPLHF
TRBV5-1	TRBJ1-2	.	.	TGCGCCAGCAGCTTGACTACCCTTGGGGTCCATGGCTACACCTTC	CASSLTTLGVHGYTF
TRBV6-5	TRBJ1-6	.	.	TGTGCCACACAGGTTTATAATTCACCCCTCCACTTT	CATQVYNSPLHF
TRBV6-6	TRBJ1-4	TRBD1	.	TGTGCCAGCAGTCATACAGGGGGCGTGGGTGAAAAACTGTTTTTT	CASSHTGGVGEKLFF
TRBV10-3	TRBJ1-1	.	few	TGTGCCATCAAGGAGAACACTGAAGCTTTCTTT	CAIKENTEAFF
TRBV5-6	TRBJ1-2	.	.	TGTGCCAGCAGCCCGGGACTTGGTGGCTACACCTTC	CASSPGLGGYTF
TRBV10-3	TRBJ1-5	.	few	TGTGCCATCAGGGACAGCTATAGCAATCAGCCCCAGCATTTT	CAIRDSYSNQPQHF
TRBV7-2	TRBJ2-5	TRBD1	.	TGTGCCAGCAGCCGTGACAGGGGACAAGAGACCCAGTACTTC	CASSRDRGQETQYF